This TCR beta chain derives from a study of blood T cell repertoires in COVID-19. Study in general: Both acute and convalescent COVID-19 samples were obtained from the United States, Italy and Spain.

Using immunoSEQ multiplex PCR, the repertoire was profiled, and TCRdb retains in-frame clones only, with some absent. The repertoire holds approximately 78,000 clones, with around 90% as singletons. The CDR3 spans 13 residues. V lost 4 bases and J 5 bases, leaving 11 bases between the germline ends. CDR1 is MRHNA, CDR2 SNTAGT, per germline. The sequence came from a man aged 45-65 years with acute or convalescent COVID-19. The sequencing sample was made of peripheral blood. The rearrangement uses TRBV6-4 and TRBJ1-1, with D maybe TRBD1 (6 bases). The CDR3 sequence: CASSAGARTEAFF. CDR3 DNA sequence: TGTGCCAGCAGTGCAGGGGCGCGGACTGAAGCTTTCTTT.